This T cell receptor beta chain was captured in a study of T cell repertoires in ileal Crohn's disease. Trimming shortened V by 1 base and J by 6 bases, and 10 bases separated the two germline ends. CDR3 length: 13 amino acids. Germline lookup yields CDR1 MGHRA and CDR2 YSYEKL. TCRdb keeps only in-frame clones here, not all; method: immunoSEQ multiplex PCR. The sample shows 5,000 to 6,500 clones, about four fifths of them seen only once. This sequence joins TRBV4-1 and TRBJ2-7, with TRBD2 as a possible D gene (5 bases). The sequenced material came from ileal tissue. The origin of this receptor is an adult with Crohn's disease. CDR3 in DNA: TGCGCCAGCAGCCAAGGGAATGGAGGCGAGCAGTACTTC. This gives the protein CASSQGNGGEQYF.